The 4 T cell receptor beta chains presented below share a single source sample, sequenced in a study of radiation and T cells in renal cell carcinoma. Time point reported: blood 4 weeks post-SBRT, at nephrectomy. Treatment noted: 15 Gy SBRT to primary tumor, nephrectomy 4 weeks later. Repertoires were generated with immunoSEQ multiplex PCR, while TCRdb's copy carries only in-frame clones and drops some. The sample holds about 78,000 clones, roughly nine tenths seen once. The material sequenced was blood, taken from a patient whose treatment included radiotherapy and nephrectomy. The receptors derive from a woman in her seventies with renal cell carcinoma.

The chain combines TRBV7-2 with TRBJ2-1; D may be TRBD2 (6 bases). Germline-derived CDR1 and CDR2 are SGHTA and FQGNSA. The V end was cut by 1 base, the J end by 3 bases, with 10 bases between. The CDR3 extends over 15 amino acids. The CDR3 sequence: CASSLGLGGYNEQFF. Here the CDR3 DNA reads TGTGCCAGCAGCTTAGGTCTGGGGGGCTACAATGAGCAGTTCTTC. The variable domain in full, completed from reference TRBV7-2 and TRBJ2-1, reads GAGVSQSPSNKVTEKGKDVELRCDPISGHTALYWYRQSLGQGLEFLIYFQGNSAPDKSGLPSDRFSAERTGGSVSTLTIQRTQQEDSAVYLCASSLGLGGYNEQFFGPGTRLTVL.

The V call is TRBV7-8, the J call TRBJ1-6; D gene uncertain. This CDR3 has 15 residues. Germline assignment: CDR1 SGHVS and CDR2 FQNEAQ. Deletions cut 0 bases from V and 5 bases from J, with 8 bases between. The CDR3, as DNA: TGTGCCAGCAGCTTAGCCGGAGATGATAATTCACCCCTCCACTTT. Amino acids: CASSLAGDDNSPLHF.

The rearrangement joins TRBV5-1 to TRBJ2-1; TRBD2 aligns across 8 bases. CDR1 and CDR2 (germline): SGHRS, YFSETQ. The trim removed 0 bases at V and 6 bases at J, leaving 2 bases unmatched. The CDR3 runs to 14 residues. The CDR3: CASSLERGINEQFF. The DNA for the CDR3 is TGCGCCAGCAGCTTGGAGCGGGGGATCAATGAGCAGTTCTTC.

The chain combines TRBV5-1 with TRBJ2-6, with a weak D call TRBD2 (6 bases). Trimming stripped 4 bases from V and 0 bases from J, with 11 bases between. The CDR3 spans 16 residues. Germline lookup yields CDR1 SGHRS and CDR2 YFSETQ. CDR3 loop: CASSPGLSSGANVLTF. The DNA for the CDR3 is TGCGCCAGCAGCCCCGGACTAAGCTCTGGGGCCAACGTCCTGACTTTC. Supplemented by reference TRBV5-1 and TRBJ2-6, the full variable domain reads KAGVTQTPRYLIKTRGQQVTLSCSPISGHRSVSWYQQTPGQGLQFLFEYFSETQRNKGNFPGRFSGRQFSNSRSEMNVSTLELGDSALYLCASSPGLSSGANVLTFGAGSRLTVL.